This T cell receptor beta chain came from a study of cytomegalovirus exposure and HLA in healthy donors. Study-level points and caveats: Reports indicate that TCR beta sequences accurately predicted the HLA-A and HLA-B alleles of most subjects. A likely sequencing artifact accounted for one observed cluster of highly shared sequence variants.

The PCR had 60 Vbeta and 13 Jbeta primers. Under the authors' procedure: There were around 80 million unique TCR beta chains by a later count, and approximately 10 million of them were shared. The assay was immunoSEQ multiplex PCR, and TCRdb's table has in-frame clones only and misses some. That table is the source of V, J and clone size, and D and trimming were worked out from the DNA. The table lists under 150,000 clones, about 79% of them singletons, with about 1.7% in the top ten. Germline loops: CDR1 SGHRS, CDR2 YFSETQ. V lost 0 bases and J 4 bases, leaving 19 bases between the germline ends. The CDR3 loop spans 17 amino acids. With regard to this clone: Its antigen is undetermined.

The V and J genes are TRBV5-1 and TRBJ1-1, with no clear D. The sequence came from a woman in her 30s in good health and CMV-seronegative. The material sequenced was PBMCs. CDR3 protein: CASSLDAHPGMGTEAFF. CDR3 nucleotides: TGCGCCAGCAGCTTGGATGCCCACCCGGGGATGGGCACTGAAGCTTTCTTT.